The sequence of this TCR beta chain was determined in a study of PD-1 blockade in classical Hodgkin lymphoma. Study-wide context: On a schedule of every 2 weeks, patients received nivolumab 3 mg/kg intravenously.

Time point indicated: cycle 4 day 1 (C4D1), after five to seven weeks of nivolumab. Every patient relapsed after autologous stem cell transplantation, and brentuximab vedotin exposure varied. Note on this clone: Its antigen is not identified.

Assay used: immunoSEQ multiplex PCR; TCRdb lists only in-frame clones, some missing. The sample yields around 20,000 clones, more than 75% seen once. Study-wide results and caveats: Initiation of nivolumab under 1 year after ASCT led to exclusion of patients. Newly diagnosed patients and complete responders had comparable diversity at baseline.

The sample consisted of peripheral blood mononuclear cells (PBMCs), taken before the fourth cycle of nivolumab. The TCR comes from a human donor with classical Hodgkin lymphoma.

Written as DNA, the CDR3 is TGCGCCAGCAACCAGGACAGCTCCTACAATGAGCAGTTCTTC. The encoded protein is CASNQDSSYNEQFF. V is TRBV5-1 and J is TRBJ2-1, with a weak D call TRBD1 (6 bases). V shed 6 bases and J shed 0 bases, with 10 bases lying between them. Germline V CDR1 and CDR2: SGHRS, YFSETQ. This CDR3 is 14 amino acids long.